The 28 T cell receptor beta chains below come from one sample, sequenced in a study of T cells in Graves' hyperthyroidism and ophthalmopathy. Amplified TCR beta CDR3 regions came from RNA transcripts. During a first-round RT-PCR of the TCR CDR3, the HTBI primer set was used. MiXCR was run by TCRdb on the multiplex PCR reads, yielding one entry per CDR3 protein. The data contain roughly 570,000 distinct CDR3 sequences, around a sixth of them seen just once; the ten biggest clones take up 7.3%. The sample was blood. Source of these receptors: a young woman with Graves' hyperthyroidism.

The chain uses TRBV11-2 and TRBJ2-1; TRBD2 matches at 12 bases. The germline CDR1 and CDR2 sequences are SGHAT and FQNNGV. This CDR3 is 16 amino acids long. J lost 4 bases, V lost 5 bases, and 6 bases had no gene match. This CDR3 reads CASSRTTSGSYNEQFF. DNA for the CDR3: TGTGCCAGCAGCCGCACGACTAGCGGGAGTTACAATGAGCAGTTCTTC.

There are many counts of this clonotype. The rearrangement joins TRBV20-1 to TRBJ1-3, with unresolved D. The germline V gene has CDR1 DFQATT and CDR2 SNEGSKA (reference sequence). V was shortened by 0 bases and J by 2 bases, with 17 bases between the two germline ends. The CDR3 is made up of 17 amino acids. CDR3 loop: CSARDDLAGSAGNTIYF. The CDR3 DNA is TGCAGTGCTAGAGATGACTTGGCGGGCTCGGCTGGAAACACCATATATTTT.

This clonotype has ten or more counts. The genes are TRBV19 and TRBJ1-1, with 9 bases identical to TRBD1. The germline CDR1 and CDR2 sequences are LNHDA and SQIVND (reference sequence). V lost 9 bases, J lost 4 bases, and 6 bases stayed unmatched. This CDR3 is built from 13 residues. CDR3 amino acids: CASTRDRATEAFF. Here the CDR3 DNA reads TGTGCCAGCACCCGGGACAGGGCCACTGAAGCTTTCTTT.

There are many counts of this clonotype. This rearrangement joins TRBV11-2 to TRBJ1-6; D gene uncertain. Germline V gene sequence: CDR1 SGHAT, CDR2 FQNNGV. The CDR3 has 13 amino acids. V gave up 4 bases and J gave up 10 bases, with 11 bases separating them. CDR3 in amino acids: CASSSGQRSPLHF. The CDR3 region has the DNA TGTGCCAGCAGCTCCGGCCAGAGATCACCCCTCCACTTT.

This clonotype came up many times. One junction end disagrees with the germline gene, perhaps due to a read error. V and J are TRBV5-1 and TRBJ2-3; 14 bases agree with TRBD2. The CDR3 has 16 amino acids. CDR1 and CDR2 from the germline V gene are SGHRS and YFSETQ. The CDR3, as DNA: TGTGCCAGCAGCTTGGGACTAGCGGGAGTTACAGATACGCAGTATTTT. Translated: CASSLGLAGVTDTQYF. The full variable domain, completed using reference TRBV5-1 and TRBJ2-3, is KAGVTQTPRYLIKTRGQQVTLSCSPISGHRSVSWYQQTPGQGLQFLFEYFSETQRNKGNFPGRFSGRQFSNSRSEMNVSTLELGDSALYLCASSLGLAGVTDTQYFGPGTRLTVL.

This clonotype was found a few times. The CDR3 sequence is CASSPLDRDQPQHF. The CDR3 DNA sequence: TGTGCCAGCAGTCCACTCGACAGGGATCAGCCCCAGCATTTT. J is TRBJ1-5 and V is TRBV6-1; 7 nucleotides match TRBD1. The V and J ends lost 5 bases and 5 bases, in that order; junction bases with no gene match: 6. CDR1 and CDR2 from the germline V gene are MNHNS and SASEGT. The CDR3 has 14 amino acids.

This clonotype was detected only a few times. The chain employs TRBV12-3 or TRBV12-4 and TRBJ2-7; 7 bases match TRBD2. The CDR3 contains 12 residues. V was pared by 3 bases and J by 7 bases, with 3 bases of the junction left unmatched. CDR3 nucleotides: TGTGCCAGCAGTTTCTCGGGGGGAGAGCAGTACTTC. Encoded protein: CASSFSGGEQYF.

Regarding this clonotype: This may arise from a read error, as a much more abundant clone is one base away. The genes are TRBV10-3 and TRBJ2-2; no definite D call. Germline V gives CDR1 ENHRY, CDR2 SYGVKD. With 10 bases removed from V and 3 bases from J, the gap between germline ends came to 18 bases. The CDR3 has 15 amino acids. The CDR3 protein is CATTPAAVDTGELFF. CDR3 DNA: TGTGCCACCACCCCCGCTGCTGTTGACACCGGGGAGCTGTTTTTT.

This clonotype has ten or more counts. CDR3 protein: CASSVRLAGVANEQFF. Written as DNA, the CDR3 is TGTGCCAGCAGCGTCAGACTAGCGGGAGTTGCCAATGAGCAGTTCTTC. The rearrangement uses TRBV5-5 and TRBJ2-1, with 12 bases that match TRBD2. Germline V gene data show CDR1 as SGHKS and CDR2 as YYEKEE (reference sequence). V dropped 4 bases and J dropped 6; count of bases not matched to a gene: 8. The CDR3 is 16 residues long.

The table lists this clonotype with many counts. This CDR3 is CASSATSGARHEQYF. As DNA, the CDR3 is TGTGCCAGCAGTGCTACTAGCGGGGCTAGGCACGAGCAGTACTTC. The chain couples TRBV12-3 or TRBV12-4 to TRBJ2-7; TRBD2 matches at 10 bases. There are 15 residues in the CDR3. V lost 5 bases to trimming and J lost 5 bases; unmatched junction nucleotides: 9.

This clonotype was seen at least ten times. The chain links TRBV7-2 to TRBJ2-7; 7 nucleotides align to TRBD1. CDR3 length: 12 residues. From germline, CDR1 is SGHTA and CDR2 FQGNSA. V was clipped by 5 bases and J by 4 bases; unmatched bases: 2. The CDR3 region has the DNA TGTGCCAGCAGCAAGACAGGGTACGAGCAGTACTTC. This gives the protein CASSKTGYEQYF.

Points on this clonotype: Being one base from a much bigger clone, this may be a read error. The gene calls are TRBV6-9 and TRBJ2-3; 7 positions match TRBD2. The CDR3 has 16 residues. V was pared by 3 bases and J by 4 bases, with 10 bases of the junction left unmatched. In germline, CDR1 is MNHGY, CDR2 SVAAGI. CDR3 loop: CASSYLAVGPADTQYF. CDR3 nucleotides: TGTGCCAGCAGTTACCTAGCGGTAGGGCCCGCAGATACGCAGTATTTT.

The table lists this clonotype with many counts. The chain carries TRBV20-1 and TRBJ2-7, with 11 bases fitting TRBD2. CDR3 length equals 15 residues. V dropped 5 bases and J dropped 5; count of bases not matched to a gene: 11. The V gene's germline CDR1 is DFQATT and CDR2 SNEGSKA (reference sequence). The CDR3 sequence: CSASGTSGKRDEQYF. The CDR3 DNA follows: TGCAGTGCTTCCGGGACTAGCGGAAAACGCGACGAGCAGTACTTC.

This sequence joins TRBV28 and TRBJ1-6; 9 positions agree with TRBD1. From germline, CDR1 is MDHEN and CDR2 SYDVKM. J was trimmed by 10 bases and V by 4 bases; bases with no gene match: 5. The CDR3 loop spans 14 amino acids. The CDR3 loop is CASSSDRGRSPLHF. The CDR3 DNA reads as TGTGCCAGCAGTTCGGACAGGGGTCGGTCACCCCTCCACTTT.

The genes are TRBV3-1 and TRBJ2-1; D not certain. Germline V gene data show CDR1 as LGHDT and CDR2 as YNNKEL (reference sequence). Trimming removed 1 base from V and 3 bases from J, with 16 bases in between. The CDR3 loop spans 17 amino acids. Written as DNA, the CDR3 is TGTGCCAGCAGCCAAGGGGTTGGGCAGGATAACTACAATGAGCAGTTCTTC. Its translation is CASSQGVGQDNYNEQFF.

The V call is TRBV18, the J call TRBJ2-1, with D possibly matching TRBD1 (6 bases). The CDR3 is made up of 18 amino acids. The V and J ends lost 3 bases and 5 bases respectively, with 23 bases between them. Per the germline V gene, CDR1 is KGHSH and CDR2 is LQKENI. This chain's CDR3 is CASSPGQGLISTHNEQFF. DNA of the CDR3: TGTGCCAGCTCACCCGGGCAGGGGCTTATCTCTACCCACAATGAGCAGTTCTTC. Filled out from reference TRBV18 and TRBJ2-1, the complete variable domain reads NAGVMQNPRHLVRRRGQEARLRCSPMKGHSHVYWYRQLPEEGLKFMVYLQKENIIDESGMPKERFSAEFPKEGPSILRIQQVVRGDSAAYFCASSPGQGLISTHNEQFFGPGTRLTVL.

At least ten counts were recorded for this clonotype. This sequence joins TRBV6-2 or TRBV6-3 and TRBJ2-1, with TRBD2 identical over 7 bases. The CDR3 contains 15 residues. Germline lookup yields CDR1 MNHEY and CDR2 SVGEGT. The trim removed 1 base at V and 6 bases at J, leaving 6 bases unmatched. The CDR3 DNA is TGTGCCAGCAGTTACTTCGGGAGGTGGCCCAATGAGCAGTTCTTC. It translates to CASSYFGRWPNEQFF.

This clonotype has at least ten counts. The chain links TRBV11-2 to TRBJ1-4; D remains unclear. Per germline, CDR1 SGHAT and CDR2 FQNNGV. The ends were cut back, 1 base at V and 0 bases at J, with 6 bases in the middle. CDR3 length: 15 residues. CDR3 coding DNA: TGTGCCAGCAGCTTAGCGACTTCAACTAATGAAAAACTGTTTTTT. Translating gives CASSLATSTNEKLFF.

To note about this clonotype: A much larger clone differs from this one at a single base, so this may be a read error. J is TRBJ2-7 and V is TRBV5-1; 7 positions agree with TRBD1. Germline CDR1 reads SGHRS; CDR2 reads YFSETQ. This CDR3 contains 13 residues. The CDR3 nucleotides are TGCGCCACCAGCAGTACACAGGGGTACGAGCAGTACTTC. The encoded protein is CATSSTQGYEQYF.

This clonotype has ten or more counts. CDR3 nucleotide sequence: TGTGCCAGCAGTTTTCCCCTAGCGGGAGGGCCTAGCACAGATACGCAGTATTTT. Its translation is CASSFPLAGGPSTDTQYF. The rearrangement uses TRBV28 and TRBJ2-3; 12 positions match TRBD2. Unmatched junction bases numbered 7, after V lost 3 bases and J lost 0 bases. Germline V gives CDR1 MDHEN, CDR2 SYDVKM. This CDR3 has 18 amino acids.

This clonotype was observed a few times. The V and J genes are TRBV13 and TRBJ2-1, with D possibly being TRBD2 (5 bases). The V gene's germline CDR1 is PRHDT and CDR2 FYEKMQ (reference sequence). This CDR3 comprises 15 residues. The V and J ends lost 4 bases and 4 bases respectively, with 14 bases between them. The CDR3 is CASSSERRVYNEQFF. CDR3 coding DNA: TGTGCCAGCAGCTCGGAGCGGAGAGTATACAATGAGCAGTTCTTC.

This clonotype has just a few counts. A single base separates this from a much larger clone, so it may be a read error. This chain connects TRBV20-1 to TRBJ2-5, with D hard to call. Looked up from germline, CDR1 is DFQATT and CDR2 is SNEGSKA (reference sequence). This CDR3 region has 11 residues. In DNA, the CDR3 is TGCGGTGCGGTTCAGTGGGAGACCCAGTACTTC. Its translation is CGAVQWETQYF.

This clonotype has at least ten counts. The genes are TRBV7-2 and TRBJ2-7, with 10 nucleotides matching TRBD2. The ends lost 6 bases at V and 3 bases at J; junction bases unmatched: 8. CDR1 is SGHTA and CDR2 is FQGNSA in the germline V gene. The CDR3 runs 15 residues. CDR3 loop: CASRASGRAHYEQYF. The CDR3 DNA is TGTGCCAGCAGAGCCAGCGGGAGGGCCCACTACGAGCAGTACTTC. Complete variable domain (other parts from reference TRBV7-2 and TRBJ2-7): GAGVSQSPSNKVTEKGKDVELRCDPISGHTALYWYRQSLGQGLEFLIYFQGNSAPDKSGLPSDRFSAERTGGSVSTLTIQRTQQEDSAVYLCASRASGRAHYEQYFGPGTRLTVT.

The chain couples TRBV19 to TRBJ2-3, with TRBD2 identical over 9 bases. The germline V gene has CDR1 LNHDA and CDR2 SQIVND (reference sequence). This CDR3 contains 18 residues. The junction had 8 bases not matched to a gene; V was cut back by 1 base and J by 0 bases. The CDR3 DNA follows: TGTGCCAGTAGTATAGGACTAGCGGAGACCCTAAGCACAGATACGCAGTATTTT. Translation gives CASSIGLAETLSTDTQYF. Looking up the rest from reference TRBV19 and TRBJ2-3 gives the full variable domain: DGGITQSPKYLFRKEGQNVTLSCEQNLNHDAMYWYRQDPGQGLRLIYYSQIVNDFQKGDIAEGYSVSREKKESFPLTVTSAQKNPTAFYLCASSIGLAETLSTDTQYFGPGTRLTVL.

The rearrangement links TRBV6-1 to TRBJ2-7; 7 bases agree with TRBD2. Germline trimming cut 5 bases from V and 3 bases from J; bases unmatched to any gene: 10. CDR1 is MNHNS, CDR2 SASEGT, per germline. This CDR3 contains 15 residues. CDR3 nucleotide sequence: TGTGCCAGCAGTACCCGGGACTACCAAGGCTACGAGCAGTACTTC. Translated, it gives CASSTRDYQGYEQYF.

CDR3 protein: CASSYGDSSVEYEQYF. DNA of the CDR3: TGTGCCAGCAGTTACGGGGACTCCTCCGTGGAATACGAGCAGTACTTC. The chain has TRBV6-5 and TRBJ2-7, with D maybe TRBD2 (6 bases). Germline loops: CDR1 MNHEY, CDR2 SVGAGI. The V end lost 2 bases, the J end lost 4 bases, and 18 bases lay between the germline ends. CDR3 length: 16 amino acids.

The rearrangement uses TRBV3-1 and TRBJ2-1; weak D call: TRBD2 (6 bases). The CDR3 totals 17 residues. Trimming shortened V by 1 base and J by 1 base, and 14 bases separated the two germline ends. Germline CDR1 reads LGHDT; CDR2 reads YNNKEL (reference sequence). The CDR3 DNA reads as TGTGCCAGCAGCCAAGCTTTCGTCGGGGGATCCTACAATGAGCAGTTCTTC. Translation: CASSQAFVGGSYNEQFF.

V gene TRBV12-3 or TRBV12-4 combines with J gene TRBJ2-1, with D hard to call. This CDR3 is 11 amino acids long. V was cut by 2 bases and J by 13 bases, with 9 bases left in between. Written as DNA, the CDR3 is TGTGCCAGCAGTTTACGGCACCTACAGTTCTTC. Translating gives CASSLRHLQFF.